The 11 T cell receptor beta chains below were found in one sample sequenced in a study of breast tumors, draining lymph nodes, adjacent tissues. Breast cancer patients provided tissue from their axillary draining lymph nodes. One entry per CDR3 protein, called by TCRdb with MiXCR from the multiplex PCR reads. Seen here are 150,000 to 250,000 distinct CDR3 sequences, around 29% observed once, and the top ten hold roughly 4%. What was sequenced was axillary lymph node tissue. The receptors here all came from a female donor with breast cancer. Some clones in this sample may be carry-over from other donors' samples.

This clonotype has just a few counts. The genes are TRBV7-9 and TRBJ2-3, with a possible D match to TRBD1 (6 bases). Germline values: CDR1 SEHNR, CDR2 FQNEAQ (reference sequence). CDR3 length: 12 residues. V was clipped by 5 bases and J by 6 bases, with 9 bases between them. The CDR3 bases are TGTGCCAGCAGCCCCCAGGGGGATACGCAGTATTTT. It yields the protein CASSPQGDTQYF.

At least ten counts were recorded for this clonotype. V is TRBV11-1 and J is TRBJ2-7; D is possibly TRBD2 (5 bases). Germline V gene data show CDR1 as SGHAT and CDR2 as FQDESV (reference sequence). The V end was cut by 5 bases, the J end by 0 bases, with 14 bases between. The length of the CDR3 is 15 residues. CDR3: CASSLYRGDSYEQYF. CDR3 DNA sequence: TGTGCCAGCAGCCTTTACCGGGGAGACTCCTACGAGCAGTACTTC.

Points on this clonotype: Its ends do not fully match the called genes, so a read error is possible. The chain couples TRBV7-3 to TRBJ2-1; 8 positions agree with TRBD2. Per germline, CDR1 SGHTA and CDR2 FQGTGA. This CDR3 is 17 amino acids long. The CDR3 is CASSLRGTSGNYNQQFF. The CDR3 coding sequence is TGTGCCAGCAGCTTAAGGGGGACTAGTGGGAACTACAATCAGCAGTTCTTC.

The chain uses TRBV9 and TRBJ2-3; 13 positions match TRBD2. The CDR3 has 17 amino acids. V was pared by 3 bases and J by 2 bases, with 6 bases of the junction left unmatched. Germline V gene data show CDR1 as SGDLS and CDR2 as YYNGEE. CDR3 amino acids: CASSGGLAGATTDTQYF. CDR3 sequence (DNA): TGTGCCAGCAGCGGAGGACTAGCGGGAGCCACCACAGATACGCAGTATTTT.

The table lists this clonotype with a few counts. The V gene is TRBV20-1, the J gene TRBJ2-7; TRBD2 aligns across 8 bases. CDR3 size: 13 residues. The germline V gene has CDR1 DFQATT and CDR2 SNEGSKA (reference sequence). J gave up 6 bases and V 4 bases, and 8 bases lay outside the gene matches. The CDR3 sequence: CSAISWGLGEQYF. The CDR3 DNA is TGCAGTGCTATATCCTGGGGACTAGGCGAGCAGTACTTC.

This clonotype was seen ten or more times. This chain links TRBV6-6 with TRBJ1-2, with a weak D call TRBD1 (6 bases). The CDR3 contains 11 residues. V was pared by 6 bases and J by 8 bases, with 10 bases between. Looked up from germline, CDR1 is MNHNY and CDR2 is SVGAGI (reference sequence). DNA of the CDR3: TGTGCCAGCAGAAACAGGGCCGGCTACACCTTC. It codes for CASRNRAGYTF.

The rearrangement uses TRBV20-1 and TRBJ1-5; D gene ambiguous. The length of the CDR3 is 14 residues. V lost 6 bases and J 0 bases, leaving 12 bases between the germline ends. Germline V CDR1 and CDR2: DFQATT, SNEGSKA (reference sequence). DNA for the CDR3: TGCAGTGCCCAGCGGGGAAATAGCAATCAGCCCCAGCATTTT. As protein: CSAQRGNSNQPQHF.

This clonotype was seen a few times. The chain joins TRBV6-2 or TRBV6-3 to TRBJ2-1; D could derive from TRBD1 or TRBD2 (5 bases each). In germline, CDR1 is MNHEY, CDR2 SVGEGT. The CDR3 runs 15 residues. Trimming shortened V by 3 bases and J by 1 base, and 10 bases separated the two germline ends. CDR3 coding DNA: TGTGCCAGCAGTTATCGGGGCTTATCCTACAATGAGCAGTTCTTC. It specifies CASSYRGLSYNEQFF.

This clonotype has a count of ten or more. The chain couples TRBV20-1 to TRBJ2-7; TRBD2 aligns across 7 bases. Trimming at V came to 5 bases and at J to 2 bases, leaving 12 bases not matched to a gene. Germline V gene lookup returns CDR1 DFQATT and CDR2 SNEGSKA (reference sequence). This CDR3 is 15 amino acids long. CDR3 sequence (DNA): TGCAGTGCTCCCCAACCGGGACGGGGGGCCTACGAGCAGTACTTC. Translating it yields CSAPQPGRGAYEQYF.

For this clonotype: This sequence may be a read error, since a much larger clone differs from it by one base. V and J are TRBV3-1 and TRBJ2-5, with 7 bases lining up with TRBD1. Germline CDR1 reads LGHDT; CDR2 reads YNNKEL (reference sequence). The CDR3 has 15 residues. The CDR3 is CASSQGQYNQETLYF. The DNA of the CDR3 is TGTGCCAGCAGCCAGGGACAGTACAACCAAGAGACCCTGTACTTC.

In nucleotides, the CDR3 is TGTGCCAGCAGCTCACAGCGGGGGGGCGGGGGGACCCAGTACTTC. Protein: CASSSQRGGGGTQYF. The chain has TRBV5-4 and TRBJ2-5, with TRBD2 identical over 10 bases. CDR1 and CDR2 from the germline V gene are SGHNT and YYREEE (reference sequence). J lost 7 bases, V lost 3 bases, and 9 bases had no gene match. The CDR3 contains 15 residues.